The rows below give T cell receptor beta chains drawn from one sample of a study of blood T cell repertoires in COVID-19. Produced via immunoSEQ multiplex PCR; TCRdb's table is partial and in-frame only. Here the sample spans 85,000 to 130,000 clones, 70% to 90% being singletons. Sequences were obtained from PBMCs or T cells enriched from blood (not recorded which). The receptors here all came from a woman aged 45-59 years who had recovered from COVID-19. Each CDR3 is given with its conserved first and last residue. A D gene is named only where the DNA matches it firmly. The listing skips clone size in some rows; elsewhere it reads once, few, many or a size class.

NA	TRBV28	NA	TRBJ1-6	CASRQQGHYNSPLHF	TGTGCCAGCAGGCAACAGGGTCACTATAATTCACCCCTCCACTTT
NA	TRBV9	TRBD1	TRBJ2-7	CASSAAGGSYEQYF	TGTGCCAGCAGCGCCGCAGGGGGATCCTACGAGCAGTACTTC
NA	TRBV6-4	TRBD1	TRBJ1-5	CASSDSTGSAPQHF	TGTGCCAGCAGTGACTCGACAGGGTCGGCGCCCCAGCATTTT
NA	TRBV19	NA	TRBJ1-1	CATASGGRIITEAFF	TGTGCCACCGCTTCGGGGGGTCGGATCATCACTGAAGCTTTCTTT
NA	TRBV28	TRBD2	TRBJ2-1	CASSPRTSVNEQFF	TGTGCCAGCAGCCCTAGGACTAGCGTAAATGAGCAGTTCTTC
few	TRBV11-2	NA	TRBJ1-1	CASSLGGPEAFF	TGTGCCAGCAGCTTGGGGGGACCTGAAGCTTTCTTT
once	TRBV24-1	NA	TRBJ2-2	CATSDLGPDTGELFF	TGTGCCACCAGTGATTTGGGGCCAGACACCGGGGAGCTGTTTTTT
NA	TRBV5-4	TRBD1	TRBJ1-4	CASSLEDRANEKLFF	TGTGCCAGCAGCTTGGAAGACAGGGCTAATGAAAAACTGTTTTTT
NA	TRBV19	TRBD1	TRBJ2-1	CASSVRGISYNEQFF	TGTGCCAGTAGTGTCAGGGGGATCTCCTACAATGAGCAGTTCTTC
NA	TRBV13	TRBD1	TRBJ1-2	CASSGRQGREGYTF	TGTGCCAGCAGCGGTCGACAGGGCAGGGAAGGCTACACCTTC
NA	TRBV3-1/TRBV3-2	TRBD1	TRBJ1-1	CASRPRDRGYTEAFF	TGTGCCAGCAGACCAAGAGACAGGGGGTATACTGAAGCTTTCTTT
once	TRBV11-2	NA	TRBJ2-1	CASSLESQRIYNEQFF	TGTGCCAGCAGCTTAGAGTCCCAGCGGATCTACAATGAGCAGTTCTTC
NA	TRBV9	NA	TRBJ1-1	CASSVDPARGTEAFF	TGTGCCAGCAGCGTAGATCCAGCCAGAGGGACTGAAGCTTTCTTT
NA	TRBV5-1	NA	TRBJ2-1	CASSPGDNEQFF	TGCGCCAGCAGTCCCGGAGACAATGAGCAGTTCTTC
NA	TRBV6-5	TRBD1	TRBJ2-1	CASRKGGGQFF	TGTGCCAGCAGGAAAGGGGGCGGGCAGTTCTTC
NA	TRBV27	NA	TRBJ2-6	CASSSLSGANVLTF	TGTGCCAGCAGTTCCCTCTCTGGGGCCAACGTCCTGACTTTC
NA	TRBV6-2/TRBV6-3	NA	TRBJ1-3	CASSYLGQSSGNTIYF	TGTGCCAGCAGTTACCTAGGACAGAGCTCTGGAAACACCATATATTTT
NA	TRBV29-1	NA	TRBJ2-5	CSVVPKASLETQYF	TGCAGCGTTGTCCCCAAAGCAAGCCTAGAGACCCAGTACTTC
NA	TRBV27	TRBD1	TRBJ1-1	CASSITGTGVTEAFF	TGTGCCAGCAGTATAACCGGGACAGGGGTCACTGAAGCTTTCTTT
few	TRBV5-5	TRBD1	TRBJ1-2	CASSSERQGLYGYTF	TGTGCCAGCAGCTCCGAGCGACAGGGACTCTATGGCTACACCTTC
once	TRBV2	NA	TRBJ2-3	CASSPASITDTQYF	TGTGCCAGCAGTCCTGCGTCAATAACAGATACGCAGTATTTT
NA	TRBV27	NA	TRBJ2-1	CASRERGIPSFYNEQFF	TGTGCCAGCCGGGAACGGGGGATCCCAAGCTTCTACAATGAGCAGTTCTTC
NA	TRBV9	NA	TRBJ2-1	CASSVTGGSYNEQFF	TGTGCCAGCAGCGTTACAGGTGGCTCCTACAATGAGCAGTTCTTC
NA	TRBV5-1	NA	TRBJ1-2	CASSLDTSFNYGYTF	TGCGCCAGCAGCTTGGATACTAGCTTCAACTATGGCTACACCTTC
NA	TRBV19	NA	TRBJ2-1	CASSIESSSYNEQFF	TGTGCCAGTAGTATAGAATCCAGCTCCTACAATGAGCAGTTCTTC
NA	TRBV7-8	NA	TRBJ2-4	CASSYELAKNIQYF	TGTGCCAGCAGCTACGAACTAGCCAAAAACATTCAGTACTTC
NA	TRBV19	TRBD1	TRBJ2-1	CASSIEQVGTGGYNEQFF	TGTGCCAGTAGTATAGAGCAGGTTGGGACAGGGGGCTACAATGAGCAGTTCTTC
NA	TRBV6-5	NA	TRBJ1-2	CASTWDTSNYGYTF	TGTGCCAGCACCTGGGACACGTCTAACTATGGCTACACCTTC
once	TRBV5-6	NA	TRBJ1-6	CASSLTVPSGNSPLHF	TGTGCCAGCAGCTTGACGGTCCCATCGGGAAATTCACCCCTCCACTTT
NA	TRBV7-9	NA	TRBJ2-2	CASSLGLVGELFF	TGTGCCAGCAGCTTGGGGCTGGTCGGGGAGCTGTTTTTT
NA	TRBV29-1	NA	TRBJ1-2	CSVSREDYGYTF	TGCAGCGTCTCACGGGAGGACTATGGCTACACCTTC
NA	TRBV12-3/TRBV12-4	NA	TRBJ1-1	CASSSTGYTEAFF	TGTGCCAGCAGTTCGACTGGGTACACTGAAGCTTTCTTT
NA	TRBV5-7	TRBD1	TRBJ2-2	CASSLKVCDRGRETGELFF	TGTGCCAGCAGCTTGAAAGTATGTGACAGGGGGCGGGAAACCGGGGAGCTGTTTTTT
many	TRBV7-9	NA	TRBJ2-2	CASSLLNTGELFF	TGTGCCAGCAGCTTACTGAACACCGGGGAGCTGTTTTTT
NA	TRBV4-1	TRBD1	TRBJ2-2	CASSLGGTGVLTGELFF	TGCGCCAGCAGCCTCGGCGGGACAGGGGTCCTCACCGGGGAGCTGTTTTTT
NA	TRBV19	NA	TRBJ1-4	CASGAGANTNEKLFF	TGTGCCAGTGGGGCAGGGGCGAATACTAATGAAAAACTGTTTTTT
NA	TRBV5-1	NA	TRBJ1-3	CASSHEKGSGNTIYF	TGCGCCAGCAGCCATGAGAAGGGGTCTGGAAACACCATATATTTT
NA	TRBV7-3	NA	TRBJ2-7	CASSQGVEQYF	TGTGCCAGCAGCCAAGGGGTCGAGCAGTACTTC
NA	TRBV4-1	NA	TRBJ1-5	CASSPSVDGNQPQHF	TGCGCCAGCAGCCCTTCCGTCGACGGGAATCAGCCCCAGCATTTT
NA	TRBV5-1	TRBD1	TRBJ1-2	CASSSGQANYGYTF	TGCGCCAGCAGCTCGGGACAGGCTAACTATGGCTACACCTTC
NA	TRBV7-9	NA	TRBJ1-1	CASSVGREGTEAFF	TGTGCCAGCAGCGTAGGGCGGGAAGGCACTGAAGCTTTCTTT
once	TRBV30	NA	TRBJ1-6	CAWSADNSPLHF	TGTGCCTGGAGCGCGGATAATTCACCCCTCCACTTT
NA	TRBV3-1/TRBV3-2	NA	TRBJ1-3	CASSQLLSGNTIYF	TGTGCCAGCAGCCAACTACTCTCTGGAAACACCATATATTTT
NA	TRBV18	NA	TRBJ1-2	CASSPGRSNYGYTF	TGTGCCAGCTCACCGGGCCGGTCTAACTATGGCTACACCTTC
NA	TRBV5-4	NA	TRBJ2-5	CASSPGKTISETQYF	TGTGCCAGCAGCCCCGGGAAGACCATCTCAGAGACCCAGTACTTC
NA	TRBV10-3	TRBD1	TRBJ2-6	CAISETGQGLSGANVLTF	TGTGCCATCAGTGAGACGGGACAGGGCCTTTCTGGGGCCAACGTCCTGACTTTC
NA	TRBV28	TRBD2	TRBJ2-5	CASSLVSGRAGETQYF	TGTGCCAGCAGTTTAGTTAGCGGGAGGGCAGGCGAGACCCAGTACTTC
NA	TRBV5-4	TRBD2	TRBJ2-1	CASSLASGGLYNEQFF	TGTGCCAGCAGCTTGGCCAGCGGGGGGCTATACAATGAGCAGTTCTTC
NA	TRBV9	TRBD2	TRBJ2-1	CASSGGLAGIPYNEQFF	TGTGCCAGCAGCGGCGGACTAGCGGGGATTCCCTACAATGAGCAGTTCTTC
NA	TRBV6-5	TRBD1	TRBJ1-2	CASASRDRGIYGYTF	TGTGCCAGCGCCTCCCGGGACAGGGGGATCTATGGCTACACCTTC
NA	TRBV21-1	NA	TRBJ1-2	CASSKNSAGVGGYTF	TGTGCCAGCAGCAAAAACTCGGCAGGGGTTGGAGGCTACACCTTC
NA	TRBV27	TRBD1	TRBJ2-5	CASSLLAGGDQETQYF	TGTGCCAGCAGTTTATTGGCAGGGGGCGACCAAGAGACCCAGTACTTC
NA	TRBV5-1	TRBD1	TRBJ1-1	CASSLDRGRNTEAFF	TGCGCCAGCAGCTTGGACAGGGGGCGGAACACTGAAGCTTTCTTT
NA	TRBV3-1/TRBV3-2	TRBD2	TRBJ2-7	CASSRLTSGRYEQYF	TGTGCCAGCAGCCGTCTAACTAGCGGCAGGTACGAGCAGTACTTC
NA	TRBV27	NA	TRBJ1-2	CASSLSGTGYGYTF	TGTGCCAGCAGTTTAAGCGGGACGGGCTATGGCTACACCTTC
many	TRBV5-4	TRBD2	TRBJ2-5	CASSLGLRAGAFQETQYF	TGTGCCAGCAGCTTGGGGCTGCGAGCGGGGGCATTCCAAGAGACCCAGTACTTC
NA	TRBV18	TRBD1	TRBJ1-1	CASSPTGDEAFF	TGTGCCAGCTCCCCGACAGGGGATGAAGCTTTCTTT
NA	TRBV19	NA	TRBJ2-7	CASSIFGNSYEQYF	TGTGCCAGTAGTATCTTCGGGAACTCCTACGAGCAGTACTTC
few	TRBV9	TRBD1	TRBJ1-3	CASSVGTGSGNTIYF	TGTGCCAGCAGCGTCGGGACAGGTTCTGGAAACACCATATATTTT
NA	TRBV4-2	TRBD2	TRBJ2-7	CASSQEGSGGQSYEQYF	TGTGCCAGCAGCCAAGAGGGTAGCGGGGGGCAATCCTACGAGCAGTACTTC